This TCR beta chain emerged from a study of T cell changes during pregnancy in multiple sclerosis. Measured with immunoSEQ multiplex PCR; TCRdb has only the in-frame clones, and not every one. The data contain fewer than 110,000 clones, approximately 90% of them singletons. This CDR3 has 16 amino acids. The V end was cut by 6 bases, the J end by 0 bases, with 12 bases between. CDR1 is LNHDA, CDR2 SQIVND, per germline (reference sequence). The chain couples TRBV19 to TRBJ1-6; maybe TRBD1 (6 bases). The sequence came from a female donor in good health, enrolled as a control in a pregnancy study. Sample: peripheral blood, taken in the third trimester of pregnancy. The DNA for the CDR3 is TGTGCCAGTAGCGAGGACAGCAGCTCCTATAATTCACCCCTCCACTTT. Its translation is CASSEDSSSYNSPLHF.